This T cell receptor beta chain was retrieved from a study of CD8 T cells in Susac syndrome (dated by TCRdb to the late 2010s). With respect to the entire study: Among the sequenced Susac syndrome patients, about 6 had clinically active disease and 8 or 9 were in clinical remission. At blood withdrawal, Susac syndrome patients were either therapy-naive, taking corticosteroids (in some cases with IVIg as well), or taking IVIg alone. Whether CD8+ T cell activation and differentiation in Susac syndrome was antigen driven was tested using repertoire sequencing. General study outcomes and caveats: The study acknowledged that relatively few individuals were included in the TCR sequencing and HLA analysis. In the CD4+ T cell repertoire of Susac syndrome patients, clonal expansion was not detected.

On this clonotype itself: Its recognized antigen is unknown. No base quality values were provided; no much bigger clone lies one nucleotide off.

RNA was extracted using the RNeasy kit, and about 0.45 to 1 microgram was reverse transcribed with random hexamers. TCR beta CDR3 regions were amplified with the immunoSEQ multiplex PCR assay covering 54 Vbeta and 13 Jbeta segments. Bias from PCR amplification was corrected by using a synthetic template baseline for primer optimization and for computational correction. For the original study's pipeline: Reads were assigned to V, D and J genes according to IMGT and analyzed in immunoSEQ Analyzer, with only productive sequences retained. Clonality was computed as one minus Shannon entropy normalized by log2 of the number of productive unique sequences. For each patient and control, public and private clones were evaluated within the 100 most prevalent clones. A clone was defined as Susac-specific if it was absent from the healthy and MS cohorts, from around 960 published viral clones and from other ImmuneACCESS disease sequences. TCRdb applied fastp at Q25 and MiXCR to the public reads, then kept only in-frame beta chains. Each CDR3 protein appears once, grouped with its most common genes and DNA. None of the V and J calls come from the authors' own analysis; TCRdb made them. The sample has about 180,000 distinct CDR3 sequences on record, 90% to 96% of them singletons. The biggest ten clones account for approximately 0.12% of the sample.

In the germline V gene, CDR1 corresponds to SGDLS and CDR2 to YYNGEE. Reading from cysteine to phenylalanine, the CDR3 counts 14 amino acids. Of the read, only the CDR3 DNA is kept; its 42 bases are in frame from base 1. Trimming takes 3 bases off V and 10 bases off J; junction bases not matched to a gene: 9. Peripheral blood CD8+ and CD4+ T cells from healthy donors, Susac syndrome patients and multiple sclerosis patients were profiled by high-throughput TCR beta sequencing. Recently defined diagnostic criteria for definite or probable disease were met by the Susac syndrome patients. Bulk CD8+ and CD4+ T cells were purified by magnetic negative isolation, while CD8+ TEMRA cells were enriched using FACS. Blood was drawn into EDTA tubes, processed within 24 hours, and PBMCs were isolated by density gradient centrifugation. PBMCs intended for TCR sequencing were cryopreserved in liquid nitrogen and were subsequently thawed in a 37 degrees C water bath. A purity of at least 90% was achieved for sorted or isolated CD4+, CD8+ and CD8+ TEMRA cells.

Sequencing was done on a sample of CD4+ T cells from PBMCs. The receptor chain draws on TRBV9 and TRBJ2-1; 8 bases in between match TRBD2. The TCR sequence derives from a human donor with Susac syndrome. The CDR3 region reads CASSASGRREEQFF. The DNA sequence follows: TGTGCCAGCAGCGCCAGCGGGAGAAGAGAGGAGCAGTTCTTC. With all but the CDR3 taken from the reference TRBV9 and TRBJ2-1 genes, the full variable domain is: DSGVTQTPKHLITATGQRVTLRCSPRSGDLSVYWYQQSLDQGLQFLIQYYNGEERAKGNILERFSAQQFPDLHSELNLSSLELGDSALYFCASSASGRREEQFFGPGTRLTVL.